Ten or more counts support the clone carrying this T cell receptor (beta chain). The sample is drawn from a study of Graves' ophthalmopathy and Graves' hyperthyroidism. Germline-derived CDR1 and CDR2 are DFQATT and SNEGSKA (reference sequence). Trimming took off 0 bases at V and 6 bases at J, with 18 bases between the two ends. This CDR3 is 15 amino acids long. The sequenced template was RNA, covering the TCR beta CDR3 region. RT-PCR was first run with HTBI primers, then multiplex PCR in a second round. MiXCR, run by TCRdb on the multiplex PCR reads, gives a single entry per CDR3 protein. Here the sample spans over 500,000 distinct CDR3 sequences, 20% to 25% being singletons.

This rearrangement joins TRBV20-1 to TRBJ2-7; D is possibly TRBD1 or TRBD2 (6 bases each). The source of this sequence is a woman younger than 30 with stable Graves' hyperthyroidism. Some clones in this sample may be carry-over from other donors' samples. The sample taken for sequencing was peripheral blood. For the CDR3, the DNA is TGCAGTGCTAGAGATCAAACCTCCGGGGGCGTCGAGCAGTACTTC. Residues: CSARDQTSGGVEQYF.